The entry below gives a single T cell receptor (beta chain) sequence along with its context. This record comes from a study of blood T cell repertoires in COVID-19. About the research overall: COVID-19 samples from acute and convalescent phases originated in the United States, Italy and Spain. T cells, B-cell-depleted T cells, or PBMCs supplied cDNA or gDNA.

Per germline, CDR1 LNHDA and CDR2 SQIVND (reference sequence). This CDR3 contains 15 residues. V was clipped by 3 bases and J by 5 bases, with 16 bases between them. Libraries were prepared by immunoSEQ multiplex PCR; TCRdb keeps only in-frame clonotypes and omits some of them. The repertoire holds some 31,000 clones, with more than 60% as singletons. The specimen was peripheral blood. The clonotype comes from a woman in her sixties or seventies with active or convalescent COVID-19. The chain uses TRBV19 and TRBJ1-2; TRBD1 might be the D (5 bases). The CDR3 loop reads CASSMSPGREYGYTF. The CDR3 DNA reads TGTGCCAGTAGTATGTCGCCAGGGAGGGAGTATGGCTACACCTTC. Together with reference TRBV19 and TRBJ1-2, the CDR3 gives the full variable domain: DGGITQSPKYLFRKEGQNVTLSCEQNLNHDAMYWYRQDPGQGLRLIYYSQIVNDFQKGDIAEGYSVSREKKESFPLTVTSAQKNPTAFYLCASSMSPGREYGYTFGSGTRLTVV.